The 11 T cell receptor beta chains below were found in one sample sequenced in a study of CD8+ T cells in alopecia areata (dated by TCRdb to 2016 to 2019). The method was the immunoSEQ multiplex PCR assay. RNA was extracted from all samples and reverse transcribed into cDNA as template for TCR sequencing. The immuneACCESS repertoire file appears here via TCRdb, limited to in-frame rearrangements. These files lack a portion of the clones; in checked studies, under half of the deficit traces to unresolved V genes, and the cause of the others is not known. In all, the sample holds 250,000 to 350,000 clones, and 60% of those were seen once. The ten largest clones represent around 0.92% of the sample. According to the study, the label for this sample's treatment or condition signals: oral pan-JAK inhibitor, 5-10 mg twice daily. Specimen: CD4+ T cells sorted from blood, collected around week 54, from a patient treated with tofacitinib. These receptors were taken from a human donor with alopecia areata.

The gene calls are TRBV29-1 and TRBJ2-3; no clear D. Germline V gene lookup returns CDR1 SQVTM and CDR2 ANQGSEA. Trimming took off 2 bases at V and 4 bases at J, with 7 bases between the two ends. The CDR3 is 12 amino acids. The CDR3 coding sequence is TGCAGCGTTGAATGGTGGCCAGATACGCAGTATTTT. Amino acids: CSVEWWPDTQYF.

The rearrangement uses TRBV7-8 and TRBJ2-1, with unresolved D. This CDR3 is built from 16 residues. V was cut by 5 bases and J by 8 bases, with 22 bases left in between. Germline V gene data show CDR1 as SGHVS and CDR2 as FQNEAQ. This CDR3 is CASSPRLTLRVDEQFF. The CDR3 region has the DNA TGTGCCAGCAGCCCCCGTTTGACTCTCCGTGTCGATGAGCAGTTCTTC. Variable domain in full (rest from reference TRBV7-8 and TRBJ2-1): GAGVSQSPRYKVAKRGQDVALRCDPISGHVSLFWYQQALGQGPEFLTYFQNEAQLDKSGLPSDRFFAERPEGSVSTLKIQRTQQEDSAVYLCASSPRLTLRVDEQFFGPGTRLTVL.

The chain is built from TRBV7-9 and TRBJ1-4, with 8 bases matching TRBD1. This CDR3 is built from 16 residues. CDR1 and CDR2 from the germline V gene are SEHNR and FQNEAQ (reference sequence). With 5 bases clipped from V and 1 base from J, the junction kept 6 bases outside the gene matches. CDR3 in amino acids: CASSVGQGRTNEKLFF. The CDR3 nucleotides read TGTGCCAGCAGCGTCGGACAGGGTCGAACTAATGAAAAACTGTTTTTT.

In regard to this clone: Distinct nucleotide sequences in the sample also encode this CDR3. This chain links TRBV29-1 with TRBJ2-7; D is ambiguous. Germline loops: CDR1 SQVTM, CDR2 ANQGSEA. V gave up 1 base and J gave up 1 base, with 5 bases separating them. CDR3 length equals 12 residues. For the CDR3, the DNA is TGCAGCGTTGAAGGCCTATCCTACGAGCAGTACTTC. Protein product: CSVEGLSYEQYF.

This clone appeared a few times. This sequence joins TRBV4-1 and TRBJ1-1; D gene ambiguous. Germline CDR1 MGHRA, CDR2 YSYEKL. Trimming took 0 bases from V and 4 from J, leaving 6 bases between them. The CDR3 contains 13 residues. Here the CDR3 DNA reads TGCGCCAGCAGCCAAGATAGATTCACTGAAGCTTTCTTT. Its protein is CASSQDRFTEAFF.

By share of the sample, this clone is medium-sized (0.01 to 0.1%). Different DNA sequences within this sample yield the same CDR3. The chain has TRBV29-1 and TRBJ2-3; no reliable D call. Trimming removed 6 bases at V and 2 bases at J, with 3 bases between. The germline V gene has CDR1 SQVTM and CDR2 ANQGSEA. This CDR3 region has 10 residues. The CDR3 spells CSVDTDTQYF. In DNA form, the CDR3 reads TGCAGCGTGGACACAGATACGCAGTATTTT.

This clone was seen a handful of times. The chain carries TRBV29-1 and TRBJ2-5, with 8 bases fitting TRBD1. This CDR3 is 13 amino acids long. Germline trimming cut 4 bases from V and 4 bases from J; bases unmatched to any gene: 5. Germline V gene sequence: CDR1 SQVTM, CDR2 ANQGSEA. The chain's CDR3 is CSVGQGYGETQYF. The CDR3 DNA is TGCAGCGTTGGACAGGGGTATGGAGAGACCCAGTACTTC.

Turning to this clone: This specimen includes other DNA sequences encoding the same CDR3. The V and J genes are TRBV9 and TRBJ2-5, with TRBD1 as a possible D gene (6 bases). V was shortened by 2 bases and J by 1 base, with 9 bases between the two germline ends. This CDR3 spans 14 amino acids. From germline, CDR1 is SGDLS and CDR2 YYNGEE. CDR3 sequence (DNA): TGTGCCAGCAGCGTTAGGGGGAGCCAAGAGACCCAGTACTTC. It codes for CASSVRGSQETQYF.

In this sample, this clone turned up a few times. The chain couples TRBV27 to TRBJ1-2; possibly TRBD1 for D (5 bases). Germline lookup yields CDR1 MNHEY and CDR2 SMNVEV (reference sequence). Trimming pared 6 bases from V and 7 bases from J, leaving 12 bases between. The CDR3 contains 12 residues. CDR3 sequence (DNA): TGTGCCAGCAGAGTTTATGGGGGTGGCTACACCTTC. Amino acids: CASRVYGGGYTF.

A note on this clone: A much more abundant neighbour one base away suggests this may be a read error. The chain has TRBV7-9 and TRBJ1-5; D is unresolved. Germline loops: CDR1 SEHNR, CDR2 FQNEAQ (reference sequence). The CDR3 spans 12 residues. Trimming left V 3 bases short and J 2 bases short, with 2 bases between. CDR3 bases: TGTGCCAGCAGCTTTCGCAATCAGCCCCAGCATTTT. It translates to CASSFRNQPQHF.

Regarding this clone: Compared with germline, one end of the junction differs, possibly owing to a read error. The chain couples TRBV7-7 to TRBJ2-1, with 9 bases that match TRBD2. CDR1 and CDR2 from the germline V gene are SSHAT and FNYEAQ (reference sequence). CDR3 length: 16 residues. The CDR3 protein is CASSPALAGMNNEQFF. Here the CDR3 DNA reads TGTGCTAGCAGCCCCGCGCTAGCGGGGATGAACAATGAGCAGTTCTTC.